This T cell receptor (beta chain) is from a study of Tregs in tolerant kidney transplant recipients. Only in-frame clones appear in the TCRdb table, and some are missing; sequencing was by immunoSEQ multiplex PCR. This table holds about 100,000 clones, over 85% found once. Regarding this clone: What it recognizes is unknown.

CDR3 length equals 15 residues. Trimming removed 5 bases from V and 0 bases from J, with 14 bases in between. Germline V CDR1 and CDR2: MDHEN, SYDVKM. The nonmyeloablative bone marrow transplants came from related graft donors, with transient mixed chimerism. Unstimulated regulatory T cells (CD4+CD25+CD127-), CD4+CD25- non-regulatory cells, CD4 and CD8 cells were FACS-sorted from thawed PBMCs. Overall study results and limits: Validation in larger populations is needed because few patients were studied. Activated donor B cell expansion appeared to reveal the most relevant donor-specific TCRbeta repertoire. Antigen-driven expansion was suggested because donor-specific Tregs expanded more than all Tregs in tolerant patients.

This specimen was CD4+ T cells from blood (PBMCs), taken 12 months after the transplant. This clonotype originated in a human patient who received a combined kidney and bone marrow transplant. The graft donor may have contributed some T cells. J is TRBJ2-7 and V is TRBV28; the D gene is possibly TRBD1 (5 bases). The chain's CDR3 is CASSRPQVYSYEQYF. For the CDR3, the DNA is TGTGCCAGCAGTCGACCACAGGTGTACTCCTACGAGCAGTACTTC.